This record covers a single TCR beta chain. The antigen remains unidentified. Assay used: immunoSEQ multiplex PCR; TCRdb lists only in-frame clones, some missing. This sample has about 360,000 clones, with 80% to 90% found just once. The CDR3 is 15 residues long. With 6 bases clipped from V and 3 bases from J, the junction kept 7 bases outside the gene matches. CDR1 MDHEN and CDR2 SYDVKM come from the germline V gene. The entry originates in a study of cytomegalovirus exposure and HLA in healthy donors. Study findings and constraints: Cytomegalovirus association was assigned to approximately 160 TCR beta chains.

The sequenced material came from PBMCs. The source is a woman between 18 and 29 years old in good health and CMV-seronegative. V usage is TRBV28 and J usage is TRBJ1-4; 7 bases line up with TRBD1. This CDR3 reads CASSPTGAANEKLFF. Here the CDR3 DNA reads TGTGCCAGCAGCCCCACAGGGGCGGCTAATGAAAAACTGTTTTTT. Filled out from reference TRBV28 and TRBJ1-4, the complete variable domain reads DVKVTQSSRYLVKRTGEKVFLECVQDMDHENMFWYRQDPGLGLRLIYFSYDVKMKEKGDIPEGYSVSREKKERFSLILESASTNQTSMYLCASSPTGAANEKLFFGSGTQLSVL.